The 9 T cell receptor beta chains below come from one sample, sequenced in a study of lymphopenia after photon versus proton radiotherapy. Sequenced by immunoSEQ multiplex PCR; TCRdb stores in-frame clones only, minus some. The sample lists about 68,000 clones, approximately 91% seen once, with about 3% in the top ten. The sample consisted of peripheral blood, taken from a patient treated with photon-based radiotherapy. Source of these receptors: a woman aged 70-85 years with pancreatic cancer.

The chain employs TRBV2 and TRBJ2-1, with D perhaps TRBD1 (6 bases). The V end lost 6 bases, the J end lost 0 bases, and 15 bases lay between the germline ends. Germline CDR1 is SNHLY and CDR2 is FYNNEI. This CDR3 comprises 16 residues. The CDR3 is CASRRGLGGSYNEQFF. Written as DNA, the CDR3 is TGTGCCAGCAGACGAGGGCTAGGGGGCTCCTACAATGAGCAGTTCTTC.

The CDR3, as DNA: TGTGCCAGCAGCCCGAACAGGGGCGAGAGTGAAAAACTGTTTTTT. Encoded protein: CASSPNRGESEKLFF. The chain carries TRBV7-9 and TRBJ1-4, with 7 bases fitting TRBD1. Germline V gene data show CDR1 as SEHNR and CDR2 as FQNEAQ (reference sequence). The CDR3 runs 15 residues. With V trimmed by 5 bases and J by 7 bases, 10 bases remained unmatched. Full variable domain (outside the CDR3, taken from reference TRBV7-9 and TRBJ1-4): DTGVSQNPRHKITKRGQNVTFRCDPISEHNRLYWYRQTLGQGPEFLTYFQNEAQLEKSRLLSDRFSAERPKGSFSTLEIQRTEQGDSAMYLCASSPNRGESEKLFFGSGTQLSVL.

The chain couples TRBV18 to TRBJ2-7, with D tentatively TRBD1 or TRBD2 (5 bases each). The CDR3 length is 18 residues. Per germline, CDR1 KGHSH and CDR2 LQKENI. V lost 3 bases to trimming and J lost 2 bases, with 23 bases between them. The CDR3 DNA reads as TGTGCCAGCTCACCCCTTCAGGATGGGGGTTTCATCCCCTACGAGCAGTACTTC. This sequence encodes CASSPLQDGGFIPYEQYF.

V gene TRBV15 combines with J gene TRBJ2-2, with TRBD2 as a possible D gene (5 bases). V shed 0 bases and J shed 3 bases, with 11 bases lying between them. Germline CDR1 reads LNHNV; CDR2 reads YYDKDF (reference sequence). CDR3 length: 16 residues. This chain's CDR3 is CATSREARVYTGELFF. The CDR3, as DNA: TGTGCCACCAGCAGAGAGGCGAGGGTTTACACCGGGGAGCTGTTTTTT.

V usage is TRBV19 and J usage is TRBJ2-2; D is unresolved. With 5 bases removed from V and 0 bases from J, the gap between germline ends came to 4 bases. This CDR3 has 13 residues. Per the germline V gene, CDR1 is LNHDA and CDR2 is SQIVND (reference sequence). In DNA form, the CDR3 reads TGTGCCAGTAGTGAGCCGAACACCGGGGAGCTGTTTTTT. Translated: CASSEPNTGELFF.

The chain combines TRBV7-2 with TRBJ2-2; tentative D call: TRBD1 (5 bases). Between the trimmed V and J ends, which lost 5 bases and 4 bases, there was a span of 14 bases. Germline loops: CDR1 SGHTA, CDR2 FQGNSA. This CDR3 has 15 amino acids. The CDR3 nucleotides read TGTGCCAGCAGCCCCACGGACACCCCCACCGGGGAGCTGTTTTTT. It specifies CASSPTDTPTGELFF.

The gene calls are TRBV5-6 and TRBJ2-5; D gene uncertain. Trimming shortened V by 4 bases and J by 5 bases, and 12 bases separated the two germline ends. Germline assignment: CDR1 SGHDT and CDR2 YYEEEE. This CDR3 has 13 amino acids. The CDR3 nucleotides are TGTGCCAGCAGCCGACGAAGGACCGAGACCCAGTACTTC. It encodes CASSRRRTETQYF.

The rearrangement uses TRBV5-1 and TRBJ2-3; 9 nucleotides line up with TRBD2. The CDR3 extends over 16 amino acids. Trimming at V came to 8 bases and at J to 0 bases, leaving 10 bases not matched to a gene. Germline lookup yields CDR1 SGHRS and CDR2 YFSETQ. The DNA of the CDR3 is TGCGCCAGGATAGGACTAGCGTTATCTAGCACAGATACGCAGTATTTT. Translation: CARIGLALSSTDTQYF. Full variable domain (missing parts from reference TRBV5-1 and TRBJ2-3): KAGVTQTPRYLIKTRGQQVTLSCSPISGHRSVSWYQQTPGQGLQFLFEYFSETQRNKGNFPGRFSGRQFSNSRSEMNVSTLELGDSALYLCARIGLALSSTDTQYFGPGTRLTVL.

The J gene is TRBJ2-5, the V gene TRBV19; D is perhaps TRBD2 (6 bases). V gave up 4 bases and J gave up 4 bases, with 22 bases separating them. Germline CDR1 LNHDA, CDR2 SQIVND (reference sequence). The CDR3 spans 17 residues. As DNA, the CDR3 is TGTGCCAGTAGTACCCGGGACTTAGGATATCAGAGAGAGACCCAGTACTTC. Amino acids: CASSTRDLGYQRETQYF.